This T cell receptor beta chain was captured in a study of post-analysis software for immune sequencing data. Across the study: Relapsing-remitting, secondary progressive and progressive-relapsing multiple sclerosis were all included among the disease courses.

About this clonotype itself: Its antigen is currently unknown. This may arise from a read error, as a much more abundant clone is one base away. Here the CDR3 omits its conserved ending phenylalanine or tryptophan, so a read error is the likely source.

Unique molecular identifiers featured in each of the TCR beta cDNA libraries. T cells numbering about 0.85 to 11 million yielded cDNA molecules that totaled roughly 500,000. A single record per CDR3 protein comes from TCRdb applying MiXCR to the PCR reads. The repertoire holds about 190,000 distinct CDR3 sequences, with 25% to 35% as singletons. The study's findings and limits: Controls significantly exceeded multiple sclerosis patients in normalized Chao1 diversity. Samples from a shared batch, those prepared together, strongly co-clustered by F measure.

The receptor comes from a girl younger than 18 with multiple sclerosis. Source material: blood.

CDR3 sequence: CASWNSYGYTC. As DNA, the CDR3 is TGTGCCAGCTGGAACAGCTATGGCTACACCTGC. This chain links TRBV28 with TRBJ1-2, with no clear D. The CDR3 has 11 residues. Per germline, CDR1 MDHEN and CDR2 SYDVKM. With 8 bases removed from V and 4 bases from J, the gap between germline ends came to 8 bases.